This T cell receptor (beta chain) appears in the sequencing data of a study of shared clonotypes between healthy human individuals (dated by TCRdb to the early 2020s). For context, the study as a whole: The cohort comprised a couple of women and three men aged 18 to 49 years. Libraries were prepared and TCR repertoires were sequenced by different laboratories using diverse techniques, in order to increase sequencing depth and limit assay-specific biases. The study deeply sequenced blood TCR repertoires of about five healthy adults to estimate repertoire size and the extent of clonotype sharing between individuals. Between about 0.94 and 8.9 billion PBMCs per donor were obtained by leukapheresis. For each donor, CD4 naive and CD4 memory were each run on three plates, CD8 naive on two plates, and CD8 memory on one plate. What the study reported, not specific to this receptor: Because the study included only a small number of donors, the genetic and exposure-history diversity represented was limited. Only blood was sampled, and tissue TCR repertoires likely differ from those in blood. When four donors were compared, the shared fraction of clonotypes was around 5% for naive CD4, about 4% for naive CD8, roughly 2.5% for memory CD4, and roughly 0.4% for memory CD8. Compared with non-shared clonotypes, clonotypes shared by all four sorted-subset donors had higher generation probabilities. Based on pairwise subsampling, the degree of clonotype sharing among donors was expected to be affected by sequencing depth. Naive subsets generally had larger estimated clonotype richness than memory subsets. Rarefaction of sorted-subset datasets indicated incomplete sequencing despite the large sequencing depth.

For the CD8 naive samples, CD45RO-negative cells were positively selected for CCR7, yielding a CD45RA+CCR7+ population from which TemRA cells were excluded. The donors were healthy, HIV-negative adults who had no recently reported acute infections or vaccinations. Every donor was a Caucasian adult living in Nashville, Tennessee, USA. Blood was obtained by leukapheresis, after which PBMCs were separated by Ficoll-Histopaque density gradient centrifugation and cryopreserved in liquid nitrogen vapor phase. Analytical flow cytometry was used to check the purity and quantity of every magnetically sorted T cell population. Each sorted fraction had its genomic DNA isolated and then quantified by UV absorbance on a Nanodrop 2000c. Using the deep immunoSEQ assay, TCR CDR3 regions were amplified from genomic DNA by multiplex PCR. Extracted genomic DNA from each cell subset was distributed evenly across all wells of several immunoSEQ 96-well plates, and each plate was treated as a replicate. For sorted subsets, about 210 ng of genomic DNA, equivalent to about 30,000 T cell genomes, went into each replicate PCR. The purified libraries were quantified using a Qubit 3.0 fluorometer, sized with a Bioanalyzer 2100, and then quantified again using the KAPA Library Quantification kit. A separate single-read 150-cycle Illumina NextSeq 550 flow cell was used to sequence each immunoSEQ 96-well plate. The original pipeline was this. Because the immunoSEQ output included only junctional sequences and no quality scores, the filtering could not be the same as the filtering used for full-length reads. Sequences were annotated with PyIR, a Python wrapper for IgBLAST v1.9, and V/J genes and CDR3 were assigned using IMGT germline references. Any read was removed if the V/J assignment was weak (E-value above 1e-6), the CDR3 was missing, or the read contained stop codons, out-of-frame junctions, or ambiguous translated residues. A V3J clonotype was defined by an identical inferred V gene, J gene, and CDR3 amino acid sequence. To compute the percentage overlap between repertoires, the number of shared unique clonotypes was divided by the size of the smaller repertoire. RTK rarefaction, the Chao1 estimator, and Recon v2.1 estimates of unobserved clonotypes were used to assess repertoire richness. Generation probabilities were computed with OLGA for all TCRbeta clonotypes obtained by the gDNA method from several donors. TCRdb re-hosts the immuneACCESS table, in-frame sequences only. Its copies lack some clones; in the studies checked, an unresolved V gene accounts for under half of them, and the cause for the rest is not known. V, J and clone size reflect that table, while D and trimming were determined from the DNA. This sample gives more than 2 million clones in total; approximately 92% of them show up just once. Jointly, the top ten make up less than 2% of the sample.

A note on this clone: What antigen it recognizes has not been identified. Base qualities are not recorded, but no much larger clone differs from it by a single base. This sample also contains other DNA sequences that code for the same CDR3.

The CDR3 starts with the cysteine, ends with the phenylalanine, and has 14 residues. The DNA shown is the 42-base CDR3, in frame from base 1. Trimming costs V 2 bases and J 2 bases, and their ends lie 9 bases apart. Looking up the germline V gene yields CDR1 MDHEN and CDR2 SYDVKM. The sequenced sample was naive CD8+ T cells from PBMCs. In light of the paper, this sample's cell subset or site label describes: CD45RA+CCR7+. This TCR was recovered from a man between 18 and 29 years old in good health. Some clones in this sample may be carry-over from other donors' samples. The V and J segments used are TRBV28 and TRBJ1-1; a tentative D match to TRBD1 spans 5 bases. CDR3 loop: CASSLGRGNTEAFF. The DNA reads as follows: TGTGCCAGCAGTTTAGGTAGGGGTAACACTGAAGCTTTCTTT.